The 11 T cell receptor beta chains given below trace back to one sample, sequenced in a study of CD8+CD57+ T cells in acquired aplastic anemia (dated by TCRdb to 2017 to 2018). TCRdb shows the sequencer as Illumina HiSeq 2000. Genomic DNA served as template for TCR beta VDJ combination and CDR3 sequence profiling. TCRdb trimmed public reads at Q25 via fastp, called clones via MiXCR and kept in-frame beta chains. All rows with the same CDR3 protein become a single entry with the most common DNA and genes. Here the sample has 150,000 to 200,000 distinct CDR3 sequences; approximately 49% occur a single time. Jointly, the top ten make up under 3.5% of the sample. The specimen sequenced was sorted CD4+, CD8+, or CD8+CD57+ T cells (not recorded which) from PBMCs. Receptor source: a human donor in good health.

This clonotype was seen at least ten times. V is TRBV11-2 and J is TRBJ2-2; 7 nucleotides line up with TRBD1. This CDR3 region has 15 residues. V lost 4 bases and J lost 2; bases outside the gene matches: 4. Per germline, CDR1 SGHAT and CDR2 FQNNGV. In DNA form, the CDR3 reads TGTGCCAGCAGCTCGACAGGGAGTAACACCGGGGAGCTGTTTTTT. Its protein is CASSSTGSNTGELFF.

The genes are TRBV11-1 and TRBJ1-5; weak D call: TRBD1 (5 bases). The germline CDR1 and CDR2 sequences are SGHAT and FQDESV (reference sequence). The CDR3 length is 17 residues. Trimming stripped 2 bases from V and 6 bases from J, with 20 bases between. Written as DNA, the CDR3 is TGTGCCAGCAGCTTAAGCCCGGGACTCGAGAAGGGTCAGCCCCAGCATTTT. Translated, it gives CASSLSPGLEKGQPQHF.

The chain recombines TRBV9 with TRBJ2-3; 11 bases align to TRBD2. The CDR3 runs 18 residues. Germline V gene sequence: CDR1 SGDLS, CDR2 YYNGEE. V lost 4 bases and J lost 5; bases outside the gene matches: 15. This CDR3 is CASSPLAGGASTGDTQYF. Written as DNA, the CDR3 is TGTGCCAGCAGCCCCCTAGCGGGAGGCGCATCCACGGGAGATACGCAGTATTTT. Full variable domain (missing parts from reference TRBV9 and TRBJ2-3): DSGVTQTPKHLITATGQRVTLRCSPRSGDLSVYWYQQSLDQGLQFLIQYYNGEERAKGNILERFSAQQFPDLHSELNLSSLELGDSALYFCASSPLAGGASTGDTQYFGPGTRLTVL.

This clonotype was counted at least ten times. V gene TRBV7-2 combines with J gene TRBJ1-6; D unclear. V lost 7 bases and J lost 11, with 24 bases in between. Germline loops: CDR1 SGHTA, CDR2 FQGNSA. The CDR3 is 16 amino acids. The CDR3 nucleotides read TGTGCCAGCACCCTCCAAGGGTCAGGAAAAAGGACACCCCTCCACTTT. The encoded protein is CASTLQGSGKRTPLHF.

This clonotype was seen more than once but under ten times. J is TRBJ1-1 and V is TRBV24-1; unclear D gene. Germline V gives CDR1 KGHDR, CDR2 SFDVKD. The CDR3 consists of 13 residues. V was trimmed by 5 bases and J by 1 base, leaving 7 bases between them. DNA for the CDR3: TGTGCCACCAGTGGCAGGAGGAACACTGAAGCTTTCTTT. As protein: CATSGRRNTEAFF.

This clonotype was counted ten times or more. This chain uses TRBV5-1 with TRBJ2-7; 9 bases map to TRBD2. The J segment lost 3 bases and the V segment lost 1 base, leaving 5 bases of the junction unmatched. There are 15 residues in the CDR3. Per the germline V gene, CDR1 is SGHRS and CDR2 is YFSETQ. CDR3 residues: CASSLLSGSIYEQYF. The CDR3 nucleotides are TGCGCCAGCAGCTTGCTTAGCGGGAGTATCTACGAGCAGTACTTC.

The chain is built from TRBV12-3 or TRBV12-4 and TRBJ2-7, with 15 bases fitting TRBD2. CDR3 length: 15 amino acids. V trimming: 5 bases; J trimming: 7 bases; junction bases outside the gene matches: 6. The CDR3 is CASSDPGLAGGEQYF. For the CDR3, the DNA is TGTGCCAGCAGTGATCCGGGACTAGCGGGAGGTGAGCAGTACTTC.

Comments on this clonotype: The CDR3 does not close with the conserved phenylalanine or tryptophan, likely indicating a read error. The chain has TRBV10-1 and TRBJ2-1, with TRBD1 matching over 9 bases. Germline assignment: CDR1 WNHNN and CDR2 SYGVQD (reference sequence). The CDR3 consists of 15 residues. Trimming took 4 bases from V and 9 from J; bases not matched to a gene: 10. The CDR3 DNA reads as TGCGCCAGCAGTGGAAGCTCGACAGGGGGAGGTGAGCAGTTCTGC. Its translation: CASSGSSTGGGEQFC.

J is TRBJ2-7 and V is TRBV29-1; 9 bases are a match to TRBD1. Trimming removed 1 base from V and 7 bases from J; junction bases left unmatched: 14. Looked up from germline, CDR1 is SQVTM and CDR2 is ANQGSEA. The CDR3 is 16 amino acids. This CDR3 reads CSVEGQRTGVSREQYF. In nucleotides, the CDR3 is TGCAGCGTTGAAGGCCAGAGGACAGGGGTGTCAAGAGAGCAGTACTTC.

The chain recombines TRBV19 with TRBJ1-6, with D maybe TRBD1 (6 bases). Trimming cost V 4 bases and J 4 bases, with 11 bases left between them. The CDR3 is 15 residues long. Germline CDR1 is LNHDA and CDR2 is SQIVND (reference sequence). The CDR3 is CASSTDRRYNSPLHF. CDR3 nucleotides: TGTGCCAGTAGTACGGACAGAAGGTATAATTCACCCCTCCACTTT.

This clonotype showed up many times. The chain joins TRBV20-1 to TRBJ2-7; TRBD2 is a possible D gene (5 bases). V was trimmed by 1 base and J by 5 bases, leaving 18 bases between them. CDR3 size: 15 residues. Germline V gene data show CDR1 as DFQATT and CDR2 as SNEGSKA (reference sequence). The CDR3 is CSARGASGLADEQYF. The CDR3 DNA sequence: TGCAGTGCTAGAGGAGCGAGCGGCTTGGCGGACGAGCAGTACTTC.